The 18 T cell receptor beta chains given below trace back to one sample, sequenced in a study of blood T cell repertoires in COVID-19 (dated by TCRdb to about 2020). Library preparation was by the immunoSEQ multiplex PCR assay. TCRdb retrieved this table from immuneACCESS and kept in-frame rearrangements only. Not all clones are present; in checked studies, unresolved V genes account for under half, and no reason is known for the remainder. This sample gives about 300,000 clones in total; just under 90% of them show up just once. Roughly 2.9% of the sample is in the top ten clones. The sample taken for sequencing was PBMCs or T cells enriched from blood (not recorded which). These receptors all come from a woman aged 45-60 years who had been exposed to COVID-19.

This clone appeared a few times. The sample contains more than one DNA sequence encoding this CDR3. The V gene is TRBV10-3, the J gene TRBJ1-3; D is perhaps TRBD1 (6 bases). The V and J ends lost 6 bases and 0 bases respectively, with 6 bases between them. This CDR3 comprises 13 residues. Germline lookup yields CDR1 ENHRY and CDR2 SYGVKD. CDR3: CAIRDSSGNTIYF. The CDR3 nucleotides are TGTGCCATCAGGGACAGCTCTGGAAACACCATATATTTT.

The J gene is TRBJ1-3, the V gene TRBV6-2 or TRBV6-3, with D uncertain. Germline V gene data show CDR1 as MNHEY and CDR2 as SVGEGT. With 4 bases removed from V and 3 bases from J, the gap between germline ends came to 7 bases. The CDR3 totals 13 residues. CDR3 residues: CASSFAFGNTIYF. DNA of the CDR3: TGTGCCAGCAGTTTCGCGTTTGGAAACACCATATATTTT.

There are a few counts of this clone. V gene TRBV7-8 combines with J gene TRBJ1-1; 9 bases match TRBD1. This CDR3 is 14 amino acids long. Germline CDR1 and CDR2: SGHVS and FQNEAQ. V trimming: 6 bases; J trimming: 2 bases; junction bases outside the gene matches: 4. DNA for the CDR3: TGTGCCAGCAGAGTTACAGGGGGCAACACTGAAGCTTTCTTT. It translates to CASRVTGGNTEAFF. The full variable domain, rest sourced from reference TRBV7-8 and TRBJ1-1, is GAGVSQSPRYKVAKRGQDVALRCDPISGHVSLFWYQQALGQGPEFLTYFQNEAQLDKSGLPSDRFFAERPEGSVSTLKIQRTQQEDSAVYLCASRVTGGNTEAFFGQGTRLTVV.

The V and J genes are TRBV2 and TRBJ2-6; maybe TRBD2 (7 bases). V lost 6 bases and J lost 4, with 16 bases in between. Germline-derived CDR1 and CDR2 are SNHLY and FYNNEI. The CDR3 runs 16 residues. CDR3 loop: CASRQGLRSGANVLTF. CDR3 nucleotides: TGTGCCAGCAGACAGGGACTAAGGTCCGGGGCCAACGTCCTGACTTTC.

V usage is TRBV30 and J usage is TRBJ1-6, with TRBD1 matching over 7 bases. CDR1 and CDR2 from the germline V gene are GTSNPN and SVGIG (reference sequence). Trimming at V came to 0 bases and at J to 8 bases, leaving 7 bases not matched to a gene. The CDR3 is 15 amino acids. The CDR3 DNA reads TGTGCCTGGAGTGTTAGGACAGGTCTCTATTCACCCCTCCACTTT. Protein product: CAWSVRTGLYSPLHF.

In this sample, this clone turned up once. J is TRBJ1-1 and V is TRBV4-2; no clear D. The CDR3 length is 15 residues. V lost 1 base and J 0 bases, leaving 9 bases between the germline ends. Looked up from germline, CDR1 is LGHNA and CDR2 is YNFKEQ. CDR3 residues: CASSQVEALNTEAFF. The CDR3 DNA is TGTGCCAGCAGCCAAGTAGAGGCTCTGAACACTGAAGCTTTCTTT.

This clone was counted once. The rearrangement joins TRBV2 to TRBJ2-1, with TRBD2 as a possible D gene (6 bases). The CDR3 totals 13 residues. V lost 4 bases to trimming and J lost 10 bases, with 14 bases between them. Germline CDR1 reads SNHLY; CDR2 reads FYNNEI. CDR3 nucleotides: TGTGCCAGCAGTGTAATTGATCTAGCGGAGCAGTTCTTC. Translation gives CASSVIDLAEQFF.

This clone was recorded only once. This sequence joins TRBV5-1 and TRBJ2-1; TRBD2 might be the D (6 bases). Trimming shortened V by 10 bases and J by 8 bases, and 19 bases separated the two germline ends. This CDR3 is built from 13 residues. From germline, CDR1 is SGHRS and CDR2 YFSETQ. Here the CDR3 reads CASGSGGAYEQFF. The CDR3 DNA is TGCGCCTCTGGTAGCGGCGGAGCGTATGAGCAGTTCTTC.

This chain joins TRBV6-1 and TRBJ2-5; D ambiguous. CDR1 is MNHNS, CDR2 SASEGT, per germline. V gave up 0 bases and J gave up 3 bases, with 8 bases separating them. The CDR3 totals 14 residues. CDR3: CASSEARLKETQYF. The DNA for the CDR3 is TGTGCCAGCAGTGAAGCGCGACTGAAAGAGACCCAGTACTTC.

This clone came up once. The V and J genes are TRBV14 and TRBJ1-2; D gene ambiguous. The CDR3 extends over 12 amino acids. V lost 5 bases, J lost 4 bases, and 8 bases lay in between. CDR1 and CDR2 (germline): SGHDN, FVKESK. The CDR3 sequence: CASSAYVYGYTF. Here the CDR3 DNA reads TGTGCCAGCAGCGCGTATGTCTATGGCTACACCTTC.

The gene calls are TRBV12-3 or TRBV12-4 and TRBJ2-4; weak D call: TRBD2 (5 bases). The CDR3 has 13 amino acids. The V and J ends lost 3 bases and 15 bases respectively, with 18 bases between them. The CDR3 region has the DNA TGTGCCAGCAGTTTCTCTGGCTCCTCTGCGGGGTACTTC. The encoded protein is CASSFSGSSAGYF.

This chain connects TRBV20-1 to TRBJ2-1, with D possibly TRBD2 on 7 matching bases. CDR3 length equals 15 residues. With 3 bases removed from V and 12 bases from J, the gap between germline ends came to 24 bases. Germline CDR1 DFQATT, CDR2 SNEGSKA (reference sequence). The CDR3 loop is CSASRGGGSRSGQFF. In nucleotides, the CDR3 is TGCAGTGCTAGTCGGGGCGGGGGCTCGCGTAGTGGGCAGTTCTTC.

V is TRBV28 and J is TRBJ1-6, with 7 nucleotides matching TRBD1. Germline trimming cut 7 bases from V and 6 bases from J; bases unmatched to any gene: 12. The germline CDR1 and CDR2 sequences are MDHEN and SYDVKM. This CDR3 comprises 16 residues. CDR3 in DNA: TGTGCCAGCAAGGAACAGGGGAGGTTTACTAATTCACCCCTCCACTTT. Its protein is CASKEQGRFTNSPLHF.

The CDR3 nucleotides read TGTGCCAGCAGCTTAGAATCAGGGGACCCCTACGAGCAGTACTTC. This encodes CASSLESGDPYEQYF. This rearrangement joins TRBV7-2 to TRBJ2-7; TRBD1 is a possible D gene (6 bases). The ends were cut back, 1 base at V and 2 bases at J, with 12 bases in the middle. CDR3 length equals 15 residues. In germline, CDR1 is SGHTA, CDR2 FQGNSA.

The chain combines TRBV4-1 with TRBJ1-2; a possible D gene is TRBD1 (6 bases). The CDR3 covers 13 residues. Trimming shortened V by 1 base and J by 4 bases, and 7 bases separated the two germline ends. Germline CDR1 MGHRA, CDR2 YSYEKL. As DNA, the CDR3 is TGCGCCAGCAGCCAAGGGGACACCTATGGCTACACCTTC. It codes for CASSQGDTYGYTF.

The J gene is TRBJ2-5, the V gene TRBV4-1, with 13 positions matching TRBD2. Germline lookup yields CDR1 MGHRA and CDR2 YSYEKL. V trimming: 4 bases; J trimming: 4 bases; junction bases outside the gene matches: 15. CDR3 length: 19 residues. The DNA for the CDR3 is TGCGCCAGCAGCCTCTACAGCCGTGGACTAGCGGGGGAGGGAGAGACCCAGTACTTC. This sequence encodes CASSLYSRGLAGEGETQYF.

In this sample, this clone turned up once. The V call is TRBV30, the J call TRBJ1-5; 8 nucleotides match TRBD1. Germline V gene data show CDR1 as GTSNPN and CDR2 as SVGIG (reference sequence). The length of the CDR3 is 15 residues. V shed 0 bases, J shed 1 base, and the junction held 2 bases outside the gene matches. For the CDR3, the DNA is TGTGCCTGGAGTGTACCAGGGGGCAGCAATCAGCCCCAGCATTTT. This encodes CAWSVPGGSNQPQHF.

V and J are TRBV2 and TRBJ2-5, with 15 bases lining up with TRBD2. Germline assignment: CDR1 SNHLY and CDR2 FYNNEI. Losses at the gene ends were 6 bases for V and 5 bases for J; bases not matched to a gene: 4. This CDR3 region has 15 residues. This chain's CDR3 is CASREGLAGGETQYF. The CDR3 nucleotides are TGTGCCAGCAGGGAGGGACTAGCGGGGGGTGAGACCCAGTACTTC.